Below are 8 T cell receptor beta chains sequenced from a single sample in a study of PD-1 blockade in classical Hodgkin lymphoma (TCRdb year 2020). Reading the label with the study, this specimen's time point is: cycle 4 day 1 (C4D1), after five to seven weeks of nivolumab. Relapse after autologous stem cell transplantation had occurred in all trial patients, and cohorts A, B and C were distinguished by prior brentuximab vedotin exposure. A Miltenyi CD4+ T cell isolation kit was used for magnetic negative selection to purify CD4+ T cells from thawed PBMCs. Library method: the immunoSEQ multiplex PCR assay. Entries here come from immuneACCESS through TCRdb and include only in-frame sequences with V and J called. Some clones fail to appear in such tables; in the studies checked, an unresolved V gene covers under half of the shortfall, and the cause of the remainder is unknown. A total of around 31,000 clones appear in this sample, around 80% of them only once. The top ten constitute over 0.75% of the sample.

The source was CD4+ T cells from blood, collected before the fourth cycle of nivolumab. Receptors were obtained from a human donor with classical Hodgkin lymphoma.

V and J are TRBV28 and TRBJ2-5; D gene unclear. Germline CDR1 reads MDHEN; CDR2 reads SYDVKM. Trimming stripped 1 base from V and 1 base from J, with 13 bases between. This CDR3 region has 16 residues. The DNA for the CDR3 is TGTGCCAGCAGTTTATCAAGGGCCCGAGTCCAAGAGACCCAGTACTTC. It codes for CASSLSRARVQETQYF.

This clone has a single count. The chain is built from TRBV5-6 and TRBJ2-5, with 9 bases identical to TRBD2. The CDR3 is 17 residues long. Losses at the gene ends were 1 base for V and 5 bases for J; bases not matched to a gene: 12. Germline CDR1 reads SGHDT; CDR2 reads YYEEEE. DNA of the CDR3: TGTGCCAGCAGCTTGTTTAAGCGGGGGGTGAAACGGGAGACCCAGTACTTC. As protein: CASSLFKRGVKRETQYF.

The gene calls are TRBV19 and TRBJ1-5; D is unresolved. The CDR3 is 14 amino acids. Trimming pared 3 bases from V and 2 bases from J, leaving 8 bases between. Germline assignment: CDR1 LNHDA and CDR2 SQIVND (reference sequence). As DNA, the CDR3 is TGTGCCAGTAGTATTGGGCAGGGCAATCAGCCCCAGCATTTT. This encodes CASSIGQGNQPQHF. Drawing the rest from reference TRBV19 and TRBJ1-5, the complete variable domain is DGGITQSPKYLFRKEGQNVTLSCEQNLNHDAMYWYRQDPGQGLRLIYYSQIVNDFQKGDIAEGYSVSREKKESFPLTVTSAQKNPTAFYLCASSIGQGNQPQHFGDGTRLSIL.

This rearrangement joins TRBV5-1 to TRBJ1-3; 8 bases are a match to TRBD1. The V segment lost 4 bases and the J segment 5 bases; nucleotides outside the gene matches: 5. This CDR3 has 14 amino acids. Germline loops: CDR1 SGHRS, CDR2 YFSETQ. In DNA form, the CDR3 reads TGCGCCAGCAGCAAGGACAGGGTTAGAAACACCATATATTTT. It yields the protein CASSKDRVRNTIYF.

The gene calls are TRBV2 and TRBJ2-1; possible D gene TRBD2, 5 bases. This CDR3 has 16 residues. Per the germline V gene, CDR1 is SNHLY and CDR2 is FYNNEI. Trimming pared 2 bases from V and 0 bases from J, leaving 11 bases between. CDR3 residues: CASSESGEPSYNEQFF. CDR3 nucleotides: TGTGCCAGCAGTGAAAGCGGAGAGCCCTCCTACAATGAGCAGTTCTTC.

This sequence joins TRBV6-5 and TRBJ2-3, with D possibly being TRBD1 (6 bases). From germline, CDR1 is MNHEY and CDR2 SVGAGI. With 3 bases removed from V and 4 bases from J, the gap between germline ends came to 8 bases. The CDR3 contains 13 residues. The DNA for the CDR3 is TGTGCCAGCAGTTATGAGGGGGCAGATACGCAGTATTTT. Translating it yields CASSYEGADTQYF.

V gene TRBV2 combines with J gene TRBJ2-1; the match to TRBD1 covers 9 bases. Germline CDR1 reads SNHLY; CDR2 reads FYNNEI. The CDR3 contains 15 residues. J gave up 4 bases and V 5 bases, and 6 bases lay outside the gene matches. CDR3: CASSHRDRVYNEQFF. CDR3 bases: TGTGCCAGCAGTCACCGGGACAGGGTATACAATGAGCAGTTCTTC.

The gene calls are TRBV30 and TRBJ1-1; TRBD1 is a possible D gene (6 bases). Germline CDR1 GTSNPN, CDR2 SVGIG (reference sequence). The CDR3 is 16 amino acids. With 4 bases removed from V and 4 bases from J, the gap between germline ends came to 22 bases. The CDR3 sequence is CAWILVGTHIGTEAFF. In nucleotides, the CDR3 is TGTGCCTGGATACTTGTCGGGACACACATAGGCACTGAAGCTTTCTTT.